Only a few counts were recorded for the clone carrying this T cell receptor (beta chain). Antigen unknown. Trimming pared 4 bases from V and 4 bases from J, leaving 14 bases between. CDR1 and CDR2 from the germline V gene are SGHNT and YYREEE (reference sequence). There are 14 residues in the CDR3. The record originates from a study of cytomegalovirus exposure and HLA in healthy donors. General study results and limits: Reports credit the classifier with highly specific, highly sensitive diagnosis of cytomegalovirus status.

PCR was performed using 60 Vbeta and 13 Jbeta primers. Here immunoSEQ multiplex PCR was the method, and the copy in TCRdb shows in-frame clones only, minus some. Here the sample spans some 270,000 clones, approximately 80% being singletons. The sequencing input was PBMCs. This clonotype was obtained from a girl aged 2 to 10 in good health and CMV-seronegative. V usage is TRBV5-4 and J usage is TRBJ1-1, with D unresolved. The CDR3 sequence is CASSREGVSTEAFF. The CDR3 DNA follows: TGTGCCAGCAGCCGGGAAGGAGTGAGCACTGAAGCTTTCTTT.